A selection of T cell receptor beta chains follows, all from one sample in a study of T cell responses to AZD1222 COVID-19 vaccine. The data were produced by immunoSEQ multiplex PCR, yet TCRdb's version contains in-frame clones alone and is incomplete. This table has 80,000 or so clones, over 80% appearing once. The sample in question was peripheral blood, obtained on day 0 of AZD1222 vaccination. These receptors were collected from an adult in good health. The conserved cysteine and the conserved F or W are not part of the CDR3 here. Not every row has a clone size; where given, it reads once, few, many or a size class.

-	TRBV6-6	TRBJ2-7	ASSYDPGSTYEQY
-	TRBV25-1	TRBJ2-3	ASSDVGITDTQY
-	TRBV21-1	TRBJ1-5	ASRSPGQPQH
once	TRBV11-2	TRBJ2-7	ASSLRGAGGPFEQY
-	TRBV2	TRBJ1-2	ASSESRGARGYT
-	TRBV5-6	TRBJ2-4	ASSQTARRLAKNIQY
-	TRBV5-1	TRBJ2-1	ASSLGSSGNNEQF
-	TRBV19	TRBJ1-1	ASLSPGLNTEAF
-	TRBV9	TRBJ2-3	ASSVEGGGGTDTQY
-	TRBV6-5	TRBJ2-1	ASRPPGQGLDEQF
-	TRBV27	TRBJ2-1	ASSLWGSRPENEQF
-	TRBV30	TRBJ2-2	AWSDPYGGRNTGELF
-	TRBV6-5	TRBJ2-1	ASSYLTSGKYNEQF
-	TRBV6-4	TRBJ1-6	ASSDSEYSPLH
-	TRBV5-6	TRBJ2-5	ASSLSGLRIRETQY
-	TRBV6-2/TRBV6-3	TRBJ1-2	ASTPRPGLGNYGYT
-	TRBV6-8	TRBJ1-6	ASSYSRLGGITGSPLH
-	TRBV6-5	TRBJ1-5	ASRGGWSAGQPQH
-	TRBV29-1	TRBJ1-2	SVEVLDSTYGYT
-	TRBV7-2	TRBJ2-7	ASSLRTRGLSEQY
-	TRBV7-6	TRBJ2-3	ASSLTSGGLDTQY
few	TRBV18	TRBJ1-1	ASSPAGGTGGISEAF
few	TRBV6-2/TRBV6-3	TRBJ2-3	ASSLTQGATDTQY
-	TRBV5-6	TRBJ1-1	ASSHRRGTEAF
few	TRBV9	TRBJ2-1	ASSGSAGGLSSYNEQF
-	TRBV23-1	TRBJ1-5	ASRGTGGRRICNQPQH
-	TRBV11-2	TRBJ1-1	ASSVIQGADTEAF
-	TRBV4-1	TRBJ2-6	ASSPIFRGPAGANVLT
once	TRBV19	TRBJ1-5	ASSKGTGRNNQPQH
-	TRBV18	TRBJ1-1	ASSPSHGTGGITEAF
-	TRBV5-1	TRBJ2-5	ASSAGQGVSSVQETQY
-	TRBV2	TRBJ2-5	ASRAGGFETQY
-	TRBV7-9	TRBJ2-5	ASSPKETQY